The 5 T cell receptor beta chains below were found in one sample sequenced in a study of blood T cell repertoires in COVID-19. Some clones are missing from TCRdb's copy, which holds only in-frame ones; the method was immunoSEQ multiplex PCR. This sample has 70,000 to 85,000 clones, with around 84% found just once. Sequencing input: peripheral blood. The receptors originated from a woman of 80 years or more in a cohort sampled during active or convalescent COVID-19.

V is TRBV7-9 and J is TRBJ2-4; 8 bases map to TRBD1. Trimming cost V 4 bases and J 4 bases; bases outside gene matches: 6. CDR3 length: 15 amino acids. Germline V gene sequence: CDR1 SEHNR, CDR2 FQNEAQ (reference sequence). Here the CDR3 DNA reads TGTGCCAGCAGCTCCGCAGGGGGCCCAAAAAACATTCAGTACTTC. Translated: CASSSAGGPKNIQYF.

V gene TRBV19 combines with J gene TRBJ1-3; 9 bases fit TRBD1. V lost 4 bases, J lost 5 bases, and 9 bases stayed unmatched. The CDR3 totals 16 residues. The germline gives CDR1 LNHDA, CDR2 SQIVND (reference sequence). The CDR3 reads CASSSRSGTGRNTIYF. Here the CDR3 DNA reads TGTGCCAGTAGTAGCAGATCCGGGACAGGGAGAAACACCATATATTTT.

The rearrangement uses TRBV7-9 and TRBJ2-7; D perhaps matches TRBD2 (6 bases). There are 14 residues in the CDR3. V was clipped by 2 bases and J by 7 bases, with 15 bases between them. CDR1 is SEHNR, CDR2 FQNEAQ, per germline (reference sequence). The CDR3: CASSLFTGVLEQYF. DNA for the CDR3: TGTGCCAGCAGCTTATTCACGGGAGTGTTAGAGCAGTACTTC.

The chain employs TRBV2 and TRBJ2-7; D not certain. Germline V gene data show CDR1 as SNHLY and CDR2 as FYNNEI. The ends were cut back, 5 bases at V and 2 bases at J, with 10 bases in the middle. The CDR3 extends over 13 amino acids. The CDR3: CASSPTPAYEQYV. CDR3 coding DNA: TGTGCCAGCAGTCCGACACCTGCCTACGAGCAGTACGTC.

The rearrangement links TRBV12-3 or TRBV12-4 to TRBJ1-2; the D is unclear. V dropped 1 base and J dropped 8 bases, with 11 bases sitting between them. The CDR3 is 13 residues long. CDR3 nucleotides: TGTGCCAGCAGTTTAGAGTTCAGTAGCGGCTACACCTTC. Residues: CASSLEFSSGYTF.